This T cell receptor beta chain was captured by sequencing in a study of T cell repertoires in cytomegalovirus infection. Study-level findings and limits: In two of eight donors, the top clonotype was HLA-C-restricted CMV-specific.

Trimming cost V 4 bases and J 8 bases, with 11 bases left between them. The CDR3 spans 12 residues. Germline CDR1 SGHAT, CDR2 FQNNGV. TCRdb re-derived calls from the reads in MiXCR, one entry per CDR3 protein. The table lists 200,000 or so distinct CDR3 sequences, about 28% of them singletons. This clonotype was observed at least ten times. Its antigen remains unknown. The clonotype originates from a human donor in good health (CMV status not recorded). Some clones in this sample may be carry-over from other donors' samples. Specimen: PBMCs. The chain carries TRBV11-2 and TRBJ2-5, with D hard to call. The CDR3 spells CASSSQLGTQYF. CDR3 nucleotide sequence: TGTGCCAGCAGCTCTCAGTTGGGCACCCAGTACTTC.